Presented here are 3 T cell receptor beta chains from one specimen sequenced in a study of blood T cell repertoires in COVID-19. Clones were sequenced by immunoSEQ multiplex PCR, and TCRdb holds only the in-frame ones, with some missing. The sample has about 290,000 clones; roughly 90% are singletons. Material for sequencing was peripheral blood. These TCRs come from a woman aged 40 to 49 who had recovered from COVID-19.

The chain employs TRBV18 and TRBJ2-7; the match to TRBD2 covers 8 bases. Germline CDR1 reads KGHSH; CDR2 reads LQKENI. With 2 bases clipped from V and 6 bases from J, the junction kept 6 bases outside the gene matches. The CDR3 contains 14 residues. CDR3 sequence: CASSPATSVAEQYF. CDR3 coding DNA: TGTGCCAGCTCACCAGCGACTAGCGTGGCCGAGCAGTACTTC.

V and J are TRBV9 and TRBJ2-7, with 10 bases matching TRBD1. V was clipped by 4 bases and J by 1 base; unmatched bases: 11. The germline V gene encodes CDR1 SGDLS and CDR2 YYNGEE. The CDR3 has 17 residues. CDR3 sequence: CASSPYAGQGLSYEQYF. The CDR3, as DNA: TGTGCCAGCAGCCCTTACGCGGGACAGGGGCTTTCCTACGAGCAGTACTTC.

The chain uses TRBV10-1 and TRBJ2-1; 12 nucleotides line up with TRBD2. CDR1 is WNHNN, CDR2 SYGVQD, per germline (reference sequence). The V segment lost 2 bases and the J segment 3 bases; nucleotides outside the gene matches: 2. This CDR3 region has 16 residues. CDR3 DNA: TGCGCCAGCAGTGAGAGGGGACTAGCGGGCTACAATGAGCAGTTCTTC. Translated: CASSERGLAGYNEQFF.